One and the same sample provided the 17 T cell receptor beta chains below, sequenced in a study of OX40 agonist ivuxolimab in advanced cancers. Profiled with immunoSEQ multiplex PCR; TCRdb holds only in-frame clones, not every one. The sample lists around 76,000 clones, roughly 85% seen once, with about 0.6% in the top ten. The sample was CD4+ or CD8+ T cells sorted from blood, taken in a trial of the OX40 agonist ivuxolimab. The receptors derive from an adult with an advanced solid tumor such as melanoma, head and neck, liver or kidney cancer.

The rearrangement joins TRBV9 to TRBJ2-3; 7 bases map to TRBD2. Germline CDR1 and CDR2: SGDLS and YYNGEE. V dropped 2 bases and J dropped 0; count of bases not matched to a gene: 3. The CDR3 is made up of 15 amino acids. The DNA for the CDR3 is TGTGCCAGCAGCGTTAACGGGGGGAGCACAGATACGCAGTATTTT. Translated: CASSVNGGSTDTQYF.

The chain links TRBV5-1 to TRBJ2-1; TRBD1 matches 10 bases. The CDR3 has 15 residues. Germline V gives CDR1 SGHRS, CDR2 YFSETQ. Trimming took 4 bases from V and 6 from J; bases not matched to a gene: 7. CDR3 residues: CASSPDRGLRNEQFF. The CDR3 coding sequence is TGCGCCAGCAGCCCCGACAGGGGGCTTCGCAATGAGCAGTTCTTC.

This chain connects TRBV5-1 to TRBJ2-2; D is ambiguous. This CDR3 is built from 14 residues. Germline CDR1 is SGHRS and CDR2 is YFSETQ. Between the trimmed V and J ends, which lost 0 bases and 1 base, there was a span of 4 bases. The CDR3 loop is CASSLVGNTGELFF. The CDR3 coding sequence is TGCGCCAGCAGCTTGGTCGGGAACACCGGGGAGCTGTTTTTT.

This clone was observed a handful of times. The rearrangement links TRBV19 to TRBJ1-5; 8 bases are a match to TRBD1. Germline values: CDR1 LNHDA, CDR2 SQIVND (reference sequence). The CDR3 has 15 residues. The trim removed 10 bases at V and 3 bases at J, leaving 11 bases unmatched. The DNA of the CDR3 is TGTGCCACCCGTATAGGGGACAGGAACAATCAGCCCCAGCATTTT. Translation: CATRIGDRNNQPQHF.

This chain uses TRBV19 with TRBJ1-2; 7 bases map to TRBD1. J gave up 6 bases and V 7 bases, and 8 bases lay outside the gene matches. This CDR3 has 13 residues. Germline loops: CDR1 LNHDA, CDR2 SQIVND (reference sequence). CDR3 DNA sequence: TGTGCCAGTAAGGGACAGCTACTTGATGGCTACACCTTC. Translation gives CASKGQLLDGYTF.

J is TRBJ2-3 and V is TRBV7-2; TRBD1 aligns across 10 bases. This CDR3 comprises 14 residues. Per the germline V gene, CDR1 is SGHTA and CDR2 is FQGNSA. The J segment lost 6 bases and the V segment lost 4 bases, leaving 4 bases of the junction unmatched. CDR3 protein: CASSSGQGLDTQYF. CDR3 coding DNA: TGTGCCAGCAGCTCGGGACAGGGGCTGGATACGCAGTATTTT.

Only one count was recorded for this clone. This sequence joins TRBV7-2 and TRBJ2-5; D uncertain. The germline gives CDR1 SGHTA, CDR2 FQGNSA. The CDR3 extends over 14 amino acids. Trimming shortened V by 1 base and J by 5 bases, and 11 bases separated the two germline ends. The CDR3 loop is CASSLEAPRETQYF. CDR3 coding DNA: TGTGCCAGCAGCTTAGAGGCGCCGAGGGAGACCCAGTACTTC.

The J gene is TRBJ2-5, the V gene TRBV6-1; unclear D gene. Germline lookup yields CDR1 MNHNS and CDR2 SASEGT. Deletions cut 5 bases from V and 5 bases from J, with 9 bases between. This CDR3 has 12 amino acids. CDR3 nucleotides: TGTGCCAGCAGTTCCATCCCGGAGACCCAGTACTTC. Translating gives CASSSIPETQYF.

V usage is TRBV7-9 and J usage is TRBJ2-7; 10 bases line up with TRBD1. V was pared by 5 bases and J by 2 bases, with 6 bases of the junction left unmatched. The CDR3 is made up of 15 amino acids. The germline V gene has CDR1 SEHNR and CDR2 FQNEAQ (reference sequence). The CDR3, as DNA: TGTGCCAGCAGCCGACCGGGACAGGGGACCTACGAGCAGTACTTC. Translation gives CASSRPGQGTYEQYF.

V and J are TRBV30 and TRBJ1-3, with D perhaps matching TRBD1 (5 bases). V gave up 8 bases and J gave up 0 bases, with 11 bases separating them. The CDR3 has 13 amino acids. Germline loops: CDR1 GTSNPN, CDR2 SVGIG (reference sequence). In nucleotides, the CDR3 is TGTGCCAGGGACGCAGACTCTGGAAACACCATATATTTT. This sequence encodes CARDADSGNTIYF.

The CDR3 loop reads CASSLKAAFANYGYTF. As DNA, the CDR3 is TGTGCCAGCAGTTTAAAGGCAGCTTTTGCTAACTATGGCTACACCTTC. V usage is TRBV27 and J usage is TRBJ1-2; D gene unclear. The CDR3 sequence is 16 residues long. Germline V gene lookup returns CDR1 MNHEY and CDR2 SMNVEV (reference sequence). Trimming cost V 2 bases and J 0 bases, with 13 bases left between them.

The chain employs TRBV4-1 and TRBJ2-5; D perhaps matches TRBD2 (5 bases). CDR1 is MGHRA, CDR2 YSYEKL, per germline. Trimming removed 3 bases at V and 2 bases at J, with 10 bases between. The CDR3 is 14 residues long. For the CDR3, the DNA is TGCGCCAGCAGCCAGGAAGGGAGACAAGAGACCCAGTACTTC. It yields the protein CASSQEGRQETQYF.

This chain joins TRBV29-1 and TRBJ2-2; a possible D gene is TRBD1 (6 bases). This CDR3 region has 12 residues. CDR1 and CDR2 (germline): SQVTM, ANQGSEA. Trimming shortened V by 7 bases and J by 7 bases, and 13 bases separated the two germline ends. The CDR3 loop is CSAKQGNGELFF. CDR3 in DNA: TGCAGCGCCAAACAGGGTAACGGGGAGCTGTTTTTT.

V is TRBV7-9 and J is TRBJ2-3; D gene ambiguous. The germline V gene has CDR1 SEHNR and CDR2 FQNEAQ (reference sequence). Trimming pared 4 bases from V and 6 bases from J, leaving 14 bases between. The CDR3 has 14 amino acids. This chain's CDR3 is CASSSRGIVDTQYF. The CDR3 DNA sequence: TGTGCCAGCAGCTCACGTGGTATTGTGGATACGCAGTATTTT. Full variable domain (outside the CDR3, taken from reference TRBV7-9 and TRBJ2-3): DTGVSQNPRHKITKRGQNVTFRCDPISEHNRLYWYRQTLGQGPEFLTYFQNEAQLEKSRLLSDRFSAERPKGSFSTLEIQRTEQGDSAMYLCASSSRGIVDTQYFGPGTRLTVL.

This sequence joins TRBV19 and TRBJ1-1; 7 bases fit TRBD1. The CDR3 runs 15 residues. With V trimmed by 8 bases and J by 5 bases, 14 bases remained unmatched. The germline V gene has CDR1 LNHDA and CDR2 SQIVND (reference sequence). In DNA, the CDR3 is TGTGCCAGTGCCGTCCAGGGGGGGATATCGACTGAAGCTTTCTTT. It encodes CASAVQGGISTEAFF.

V usage is TRBV4-3 and J usage is TRBJ1-2; 8 bases agree with TRBD1. The CDR3 has 15 amino acids. The germline V gene has CDR1 LGHNA and CDR2 YSLEER. After removal of 1 base from V and 1 base from J, the junction contained 2 bases not matched to a gene. Written as DNA, the CDR3 is TGCGCCAGCAGCCAAGGGACAGGGATTAACTATGGCTACACCTTC. It translates to CASSQGTGINYGYTF.

The J gene is TRBJ2-5, the V gene TRBV6-1; 9 bases agree with TRBD1. V dropped 3 bases and J dropped 5; count of bases not matched to a gene: 7. In germline, CDR1 is MNHNS, CDR2 SASEGT. The CDR3 extends over 15 amino acids. Here the CDR3 DNA reads TGTGCCAGCAGTGACGGAACAGGGGGCGGGGAGACCCAGTACTTC. As protein: CASSDGTGGGETQYF.